The source of this T cell receptor beta chain is a study of control samples from healthy donors and cancer patients. The CDR3 has 14 amino acids. Looked up from germline, CDR1 is MNHEY and CDR2 is SVGAGI. V dropped 6 bases and J dropped 4 bases, with 12 bases sitting between them. Profiling relied on immunoSEQ multiplex PCR, and the TCRdb table lists in-frame clones only, not all of them. The sample lists roughly 23,000 clones; 65% to 90% were seen once. The sequence was collected from a man in his 60s with head and neck cancer. The sequencing input was PBMCs. This chain joins TRBV6-5 and TRBJ2-2; D is possibly TRBD1 or TRBD2 (6 bases each). In DNA, the CDR3 is TGTGCCAGCAGCCAGGGGACTGCCACCGGGGAGCTGTTTTTT. Protein sequence: CASSQGTATGELFF.